Listed here is a single T cell receptor (beta chain). Its antigen is unidentified. The data stem from a study of cytomegalovirus exposure and HLA in healthy donors. Findings of the study overall: A likely sequencing artifact accounted for one observed cluster of highly shared sequence variants.

The PCR contained 60 Vbeta and 13 Jbeta primers. The table came from immunoSEQ multiplex PCR; TCRdb's copy has only in-frame clones and leaves some out. The sample has 130,000 or so clones, around 80% seen once; the top ten hold roughly 9.3%. Input material: PBMCs. This receptor was obtained from a woman in her forties or fifties in good health and CMV-seropositive.

The CDR3 DNA follows: TGCAGCGCCCCACAGGGAAGCTATGGCTACACCTTC. This translates into CSAPQGSYGYTF. V usage is TRBV29-1 and J usage is TRBJ1-2; perhaps TRBD1 as D (6 bases). V was pared by 7 bases and J by 4 bases, with 13 bases between. CDR1 is SQVTM and CDR2 is ANQGSEA in the germline V gene. CDR3 length equals 12 residues.